This TCR beta chain was recorded in a study of blood T cell repertoires in COVID-19. Here immunoSEQ multiplex PCR was the method, and the copy in TCRdb shows in-frame clones only, minus some. The sample shows approximately 250,000 clones, around nine tenths of them seen only once. This clone occurred a few times. Germline V lookup: CDR1 SNHLY, CDR2 FYNNEI. V was pared by 6 bases and J by 1 base, with 5 bases of the junction left unmatched. The CDR3 is 14 residues long. This clonotype was obtained from a man aged 25-45 years with active or convalescent COVID-19. The chain recombines TRBV2 with TRBJ1-1; 7 bases line up with TRBD1. The sequenced sample was peripheral blood. The CDR3 reads CASRVDRANTEAFF. The CDR3 nucleotides read TGTGCCAGCAGGGTAGACAGGGCGAACACTGAAGCTTTCTTT. Together with reference TRBV2 and TRBJ1-1, the CDR3 gives the full variable domain: EPEVTQTPSHQVTQMGQEVILRCVPISNHLYFYWYRQILGQKVEFLVSFYNNEISEKSEIFDDQFSVERPDGSNFTLKIRSTKLEDSAMYFCASRVDRANTEAFFGQGTRLTVV.